This TCR beta chain was sequenced in a study of T-cell memory formation after mild COVID-19. TCRdb reprocessed the 5' RACE reads with MiXCR, giving one entry per CDR3 protein. The table records roughly 600,000 distinct CDR3 sequences, about a sixth of them present only once. Trimming removed 8 bases at V and 4 bases at J, with 14 bases between. The V gene's germline CDR1 is MNHEY and CDR2 SVGAGI. This CDR3 has 13 amino acids. The sample taken for sequencing was PBMCs or a T cell subset sorted from them (not recorded which). This chain links TRBV6-5 with TRBJ1-2; TRBD1 might be the D (5 bases). This clonotype was sampled from an adult woman who had mild COVID-19 (a few samples of this study predate the infection). Cell type and time point are not known. The CDR3 is CASGGGFAYGYTF. CDR3 DNA sequence: TGTGCCAGCGGGGGGGGTTTTGCCTATGGCTACACCTTC.